Shown below are 28 T cell receptor beta chains from a single sample sequenced in a study of vaccination effects on CD4 cells after COVID-19. No antigen has been assigned to these receptors. ViraFEST expansion of antigen-specific CD4+ T cells with viral peptide pools preceded sequencing. Isolating CD4+ T cells followed more than 9 days of culture. Vaccine recipients lacked prior SARS-CoV-2 infection and had negative nucleocapsid antibodies. Profiled with immunoSEQ multiplex PCR; TCRdb holds only in-frame clones, not every one. The table includes roughly 20,000 clones, around 72% detected once. Sequencing used CD4+ T cells from PBMCs cultured with HCoV-NL63 spike peptides, obtained before COVID-19 vaccination. All receptors derive from a human donor who received a COVID-19 vaccine.

This chain uses TRBV5-1 with TRBJ2-7, with 7 bases that match TRBD1. The CDR3 has 14 residues. Trimming took 4 bases from V and 2 from J; bases not matched to a gene: 6. CDR1 SGHRS and CDR2 YFSETQ come from the germline V gene. The CDR3 here is CASSPGTATYEQYF. CDR3 bases: TGCGCCAGCAGCCCAGGGACAGCTACCTACGAGCAGTACTTC.

This clone is a singleton in its sample. This sequence joins TRBV28 and TRBJ2-2, with 8 bases lining up with TRBD1. Germline CDR1 is MDHEN and CDR2 is SYDVKM. CDR3 length equals 15 residues. The ends lost 6 bases at V and 6 bases at J; junction bases unmatched: 9. CDR3 nucleotide sequence: TGTGCCAGCAGGACGGACAGGGTGCGCTCCGGGGAGCTGTTTTTT. This encodes CASRTDRVRSGELFF.

The chain joins TRBV27 to TRBJ2-2, with D possibly TRBD2 on 6 matching bases. The CDR3 consists of 14 residues. CDR1 and CDR2 (germline): MNHEY, SMNVEV (reference sequence). V lost 2 bases, J lost 5 bases, and 9 bases lay in between. The CDR3 DNA reads as TGTGCCAGCAGTTTAGGGGGGAGGACCGGGGAGCTGTTTTTT. Its translation is CASSLGGRTGELFF.

The chain links TRBV5-1 to TRBJ1-1; the D is unclear. The V end was cut by 4 bases, the J end by 2 bases, with 6 bases between. Germline CDR1 is SGHRS and CDR2 is YFSETQ. The CDR3 spans 12 residues. CDR3 nucleotide sequence: TGCGCCAGCAGCAAGGGAAACACTGAAGCTTTCTTT. It yields the protein CASSKGNTEAFF.

The CDR3 coding sequence is TGTGCCAGCAGCTTGCGGGGCCCCAACAAAAACATTCAGTACTTC. It yields the protein CASSLRGPNKNIQYF. The V gene is TRBV5-6, the J gene TRBJ2-4; TRBD1 or TRBD2 may be the D gene (5 bases each). The CDR3 spans 15 residues. Germline assignment: CDR1 SGHDT and CDR2 YYEEEE. Deletions cut 1 base from V and 3 bases from J, with 11 bases between.

This sequence joins TRBV5-4 and TRBJ1-1; 8 bases match TRBD1. Germline values: CDR1 SGHNT, CDR2 YYREEE (reference sequence). The CDR3 consists of 16 residues. The trim removed 5 bases at V and 0 bases at J, leaving 9 bases unmatched. CDR3 coding DNA: TGTGCCAGCAGAGGCGGACAGGGCCCCATGAACACTGAAGCTTTCTTT. Translated, it gives CASRGGQGPMNTEAFF.

This chain joins TRBV2 and TRBJ2-2; 7 bases are a match to TRBD2. The CDR3 sequence is 17 residues long. The J segment lost 4 bases and the V segment lost 2 bases, leaving 10 bases of the junction unmatched. The V gene's germline CDR1 is SNHLY and CDR2 FYNNEI. CDR3 in amino acids: CASSERVSGWATGELFF. The CDR3 DNA reads as TGTGCCAGCAGTGAACGGGTTAGCGGGTGGGCCACCGGGGAGCTGTTTTTT.

This chain connects TRBV29-1 to TRBJ2-7, with unresolved D. Germline-derived CDR1 and CDR2 are SQVTM and ANQGSEA. The CDR3 length is 12 residues. V lost 4 bases to trimming and J lost 0 bases, with 7 bases between them. DNA of the CDR3: TGCAGCGTTGTTTTGGTCTCCTACGAGCAGTACTTC. Protein product: CSVVLVSYEQYF.

This clone turned up a few times. The chain has TRBV5-1 and TRBJ2-7; tentative D call: TRBD2 (6 bases). This CDR3 contains 15 residues. Trimming stripped 0 bases from V and 5 bases from J, with 15 bases between. Germline V gene lookup returns CDR1 SGHRS and CDR2 YFSETQ. CDR3 DNA: TGCGCCAGCAGCTTGGCTAGGACTATGATCGACGAGCAGTACTTC. Translation: CASSLARTMIDEQYF.

This chain uses TRBV5-4 with TRBJ1-2; D gene uncertain. The CDR3 is 15 amino acids. V was clipped by 0 bases and J by 6 bases, with 15 bases between them. Germline V CDR1 and CDR2: SGHNT, YYREEE (reference sequence). The CDR3 here is CASSLGPRNSDGYTF. Here the CDR3 DNA reads TGTGCCAGCAGCTTGGGACCACGTAACAGCGATGGCTACACCTTC.

A few counts support this clone. The chain is built from TRBV28 and TRBJ2-2; D is unclear. The CDR3 is 12 residues long. V was pared by 6 bases and J by 4 bases, with 6 bases between. CDR1 and CDR2 from the germline V gene are MDHEN and SYDVKM. This CDR3 reads CASSSITGELFF. The CDR3 DNA sequence: TGTGCCAGCAGCTCAATCACCGGGGAGCTGTTTTTT.

V and J are TRBV10-3 and TRBJ2-7; 7 bases fit TRBD2. The ends lost 10 bases at V and 5 bases at J; junction bases unmatched: 17. The CDR3 spans 15 residues. In germline, CDR1 is ENHRY, CDR2 SYGVKD. Written as DNA, the CDR3 is TGTGCCACCGCGCCTCTAGCGGAACGCGGAAACGAGCAGTACTTC. Translating gives CATAPLAERGNEQYF.

This chain uses TRBV4-1 with TRBJ2-5, with D perhaps given as TRBD1 or TRBD2 (5 bases each). The CDR3 is 16 amino acids. Germline V gene data show CDR1 as MGHRA and CDR2 as YSYEKL. The V and J ends lost 0 bases and 4 bases respectively, with 15 bases between them. CDR3: CASSQDTSRAGETQYF. CDR3 in DNA: TGCGCCAGCAGCCAAGACACCAGCAGGGCGGGAGAGACCCAGTACTTC.

This clone was counted a few times. The chain couples TRBV11-2 to TRBJ2-2, with 8 bases lining up with TRBD1. This CDR3 comprises 15 residues. Germline assignment: CDR1 SGHAT and CDR2 FQNNGV. With V trimmed by 4 bases and J by 5 bases, 6 bases remained unmatched. CDR3 coding DNA: TGTGCCAGCAGCTCACCGGGACAGGCGACCGGGGAGCTGTTTTTT. Its translation: CASSSPGQATGELFF. The variable domain in full, completed from reference TRBV11-2 and TRBJ2-2, reads EAGVAQSPRYKIIEKRQSVAFWCNPISGHATLYWYQQILGQGPKLLIQFQNNGVVDDSQLPKDRFSAERLKGVDSTLKIQPAKLEDSAVYLCASSSPGQATGELFFGEGSRLTVL.

The CDR3 bases are TGTGCCAGCAGCCAAGATCCCCTGCCCCGGACTAGCGGGTACAATGAGCAGTTCTTC. Encoded protein: CASSQDPLPRTSGYNEQFF. The V and J genes are TRBV3-1 (or the pseudogene TRBV3-2) and TRBJ2-1, with 11 bases identical to TRBD2. The CDR3 is 19 amino acids. Germline assignment: CDR1 LGHDT and CDR2 YNNKEL (reference sequence). Trimming at V came to 0 bases and at J to 4 bases, leaving 11 bases not matched to a gene.

CDR3 sequence reads: CASTREAQTYNEQFF. In DNA, the CDR3 is TGCGCCAGCACGCGGGAGGCCCAAACCTACAATGAGCAGTTCTTC. The chain carries TRBV5-1 and TRBJ2-1, with 8 bases fitting TRBD2. J gave up 2 bases and V 6 bases, and 7 bases lay outside the gene matches. The CDR3 is 15 amino acids. Per the germline V gene, CDR1 is SGHRS and CDR2 is YFSETQ.

The J gene is TRBJ1-2, the V gene TRBV28; 7 bases are a match to TRBD1. CDR1 MDHEN and CDR2 SYDVKM come from the germline V gene. CDR3 length equals 17 residues. With V trimmed by 6 bases and J by 0 bases, 13 bases remained unmatched. The CDR3 coding sequence is TGTGCCAGCAGAGAGAACAGGGGACCCAGCTCTAACTATGGCTACACCTTC. This translates into CASRENRGPSSNYGYTF.

The rearrangement joins TRBV5-1 to TRBJ2-3, with 9 bases fitting TRBD2. With 2 bases clipped from V and 2 bases from J, the junction kept 6 bases outside the gene matches. Germline CDR1 SGHRS, CDR2 YFSETQ. CDR3 size: 16 residues. CDR3 DNA: TGCGCCAGCAGCTTCTTAGCGGGGGTAGACACAGATACGCAGTATTTT. Translated, it gives CASSFLAGVDTDTQYF.

The chain carries TRBV5-6 and TRBJ1-6; 8 nucleotides agree with TRBD1. V shed 1 base, J shed 3 bases, and the junction held 6 bases outside the gene matches. The CDR3 contains 17 residues. The germline gives CDR1 SGHDT, CDR2 YYEEEE. This CDR3 is CASSLQGQGIYNSPLHF. CDR3 nucleotide sequence: TGTGCCAGCAGCTTGCAAGGACAGGGAATCTATAATTCACCCCTCCACTTT.

The rearrangement uses TRBV24-1 and TRBJ1-2, with D maybe TRBD1 (6 bases). Germline V gene lookup returns CDR1 KGHDR and CDR2 SFDVKD. The CDR3 sequence is 14 residues long. V lost 3 bases and J 3 bases, leaving 10 bases between the germline ends. The CDR3 DNA is TGTGCCACCAGTGATAGTCGACAGGACTATGGCTACACCTTC. Translating it yields CATSDSRQDYGYTF.

CDR3 sequence (DNA): TGCAGCGCCCTAGGGACAGGGATGCGCGAGCAGTACTTC. It is translated as CSALGTGMREQYF. This chain links TRBV29-1 with TRBJ2-7; 9 bases match TRBD1. The germline CDR1 and CDR2 sequences are SQVTM and ANQGSEA. This CDR3 region has 13 residues. Trimming took 7 bases from V and 6 from J; bases not matched to a gene: 10.

The chain carries TRBV30 and TRBJ2-1, with 9 nucleotides matching TRBD2. The V gene end was trimmed by 1 base and the J gene end by 4 bases; junction bases not matched to a gene: 5. Germline CDR1 is GTSNPN and CDR2 is SVGIG (reference sequence). CDR3 length equals 15 residues. CDR3 bases: TGTGCCTGGAGTGAGGGGCTAGCGGGATACAATGAGCAGTTCTTC. As protein: CAWSEGLAGYNEQFF.

This chain uses TRBV27 with TRBJ2-7, with TRBD2 matching over 10 bases. This CDR3 comprises 15 residues. V dropped 0 bases and J dropped 3; count of bases not matched to a gene: 2. Germline lookup yields CDR1 MNHEY and CDR2 SMNVEV (reference sequence). The CDR3 spells CASSLSSGGIYEQYF. DNA for the CDR3: TGTGCCAGCAGTTTATCTAGCGGGGGGATCTACGAGCAGTACTTC.

This clone was seen just once. The genes are TRBV5-1 and TRBJ2-5; no reliable D call. This CDR3 spans 15 amino acids. From germline, CDR1 is SGHRS and CDR2 YFSETQ. Trimming pared 0 bases from V and 2 bases from J, leaving 11 bases between. CDR3 nucleotides: TGCGCCAGCAGCTTGGGACTGGGTCGGCAAGAGACCCAGTACTTC. It encodes CASSLGLGRQETQYF.

The gene calls are TRBV7-9 and TRBJ1-6, with D perhaps matching TRBD1 (5 bases). This CDR3 region has 17 residues. In germline, CDR1 is SEHNR, CDR2 FQNEAQ (reference sequence). Trimming took 5 bases from V and 0 from J, leaving 14 bases between them. The CDR3 sequence: CASSRDRMSSYNSPLHF. As DNA, the CDR3 is TGTGCCAGCAGCCGGGACCGTATGAGCTCCTATAATTCACCCCTCCACTTT. Full variable domain (missing parts from reference TRBV7-9 and TRBJ1-6): DTGVSQNPRHKITKRGQNVTFRCDPISEHNRLYWYRQTLGQGPEFLTYFQNEAQLEKSRLLSDRFSAERPKGSFSTLEIQRTEQGDSAMYLCASSRDRMSSYNSPLHFGNGTRLTVT.

The rearrangement links TRBV19 to TRBJ2-7; D possibly corresponds to TRBD2 (5 bases). This CDR3 has 14 residues. Germline loops: CDR1 LNHDA, CDR2 SQIVND (reference sequence). The V and J ends lost 3 bases and 1 base respectively, with 10 bases between them. CDR3 coding DNA: TGTGCCAGTAGTATCCTCGGAGGTTCCTACGAGCAGTACTTC. Protein: CASSILGGSYEQYF.

The genes are TRBV10-3 and TRBJ1-1; 8 nucleotides agree with TRBD1. Germline values: CDR1 ENHRY, CDR2 SYGVKD. The length of the CDR3 is 14 residues. J was trimmed by 1 base and V by 5 bases; bases with no gene match: 3. The CDR3 DNA sequence: TGTGCCATCAGTACGACAGGGGAGAACACTGAAGCTTTCTTT. Its translation: CAISTTGENTEAFF.

This chain links TRBV3-1 (or the pseudogene TRBV3-2) with TRBJ2-7; 8 bases line up with TRBD1. The germline CDR1 and CDR2 sequences are LGHDT and YNNKEL (reference sequence). Trimming at V came to 8 bases and at J to 3 bases, leaving 6 bases not matched to a gene. The length of the CDR3 is 13 residues. CDR3 loop: CASGPGQDYEQYF. DNA of the CDR3: TGTGCCAGCGGACCGGGACAGGACTACGAGCAGTACTTC.